This T cell receptor beta chain derives from a study of identical twins. General study points: Clonotypes of the beta chain that were abundant in cord blood carried fewer insertions (memory repertoires showed none). Models underestimated TCR alpha sharing (out-of-frame) in monozygotic twins.

Trimming cost V 1 base and J 8 bases, with 8 bases left between them. CDR3 length equals 13 residues. Through template switching, a universal primer site was introduced, and the cDNA contained unique molecular identifiers. MiXCR, run by TCRdb on the 5' RACE reads, gives a single entry per CDR3 protein. The sample yields about 200,000 distinct CDR3 sequences, around a tenth seen once. This clonotype was counted many times. As yet, its antigen is unknown. The origin of this receptor is a woman between 18 and 29 years old in good health. Sequencing was performed on memory (CD45RO+) T cells sorted from blood. V gene TRBV12-3 or TRBV12-4 combines with J gene TRBJ2-2; no definite D call. CDR3 in DNA: TGTGCCAGCAGTTTAGGCGCTTGGGGGGAGCTGTTTTTT. It specifies CASSLGAWGELFF.